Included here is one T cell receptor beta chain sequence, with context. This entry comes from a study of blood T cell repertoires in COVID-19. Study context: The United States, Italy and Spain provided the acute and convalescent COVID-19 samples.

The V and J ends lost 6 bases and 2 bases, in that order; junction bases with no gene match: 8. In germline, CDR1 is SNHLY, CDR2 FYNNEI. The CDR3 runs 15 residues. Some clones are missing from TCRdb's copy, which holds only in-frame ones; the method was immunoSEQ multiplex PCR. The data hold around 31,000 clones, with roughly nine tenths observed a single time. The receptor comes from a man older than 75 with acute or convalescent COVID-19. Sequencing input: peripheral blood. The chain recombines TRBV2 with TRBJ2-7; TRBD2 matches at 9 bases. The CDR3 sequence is CASRVLAGEPYEQYF. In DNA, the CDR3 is TGTGCCAGCAGGGTCTTAGCGGGAGAGCCCTACGAGCAGTACTTC.